The rows below give T cell receptor beta chains drawn from one sample of a study of cytomegalovirus exposure and HLA in healthy donors. Sequencing was performed with immunoSEQ multiplex PCR; in TCRdb, only in-frame clones are kept and a portion is missing. The repertoire has 80,000 to 100,000 clones, 55% to 75% of them found once; the top ten carry under 2.5%. Source material: PBMCs. Receptor source: a man in his forties or fifties in good health and CMV-seronegative. CDR3s include the opening cysteine and the closing phenylalanine or tryptophan. A D gene is named only where the DNA matches it firmly. Clone size is stated in some rows and not others, as once, few, many or a class when expanded.

d_call j_call v_call clone_size cdr3_nt cdr3_aa
TRBD1 TRBJ2-7 TRBV7-2 - TGTGCCAGCAGTACTAGGGGACAGAACACCTACGAGCAGTACTTC CASSTRGQNTYEQYF
TRBD1 TRBJ2-7 TRBV7-9 - TGTGCCAGCAGCCTCAGGACAGGGGGCTACTACGAGCAGTACTTC CASSLRTGGYYEQYF
- TRBJ2-2 TRBV6-5 - TGTGCCAGCAGGGTAGGGAGCACCGGGGAGCTGTTTTTT CASRVGSTGELFF
TRBD2 TRBJ2-7 TRBV6-5 - TGTGCCAGCAATCTAGCGGGTGGCGACGAGCAGTACTTC CASNLAGGDEQYF
- TRBJ2-1 TRBV11-3 - TGTGCCAGCAGCTCCGAGTCGTCTCCCTCCAATGAGCAGTTCTTC CASSSESSPSNEQFF
- TRBJ1-1 TRBV5-5 - TGTGCCAGCAGCCCACTGACACAAGGCACTGAAGCTTTCTTT CASSPLTQGTEAFF
- TRBJ2-7 TRBV28 - TGTGCCAGCAGTGGGAGGGGGGAGCAGTACTTC CASSGRGEQYF
- TRBJ1-2 TRBV6-5 - TGTGCCAGCAGTTACGCAGCGGACTATGGCTACACCTTC CASSYAADYGYTF
- TRBJ1-1 TRBV18 - TGTGCCAGCTCACCCCGCTTCTCACCGCTGGTCGGCACTGAAGCTTTCTTT CASSPRFSPLVGTEAFF
- TRBJ1-2 TRBV6-1 - TGTGCCAGCTCTTCCCGGGAACGGGGCTACACCTTC CASSSRERGYTF
- TRBJ1-1 TRBV7-9 - TGTGCCAGCAGCTCCAAGGACACAACAGGAGCTTTCTTT CASSSKDTTGAFF
- TRBJ2-3 TRBV9 - TGTGCCAGCAGCGTAGCTAACATCAGGACAGCTAGCACAGATACGCAGTATTTT CASSVANIRTASTDTQYF
TRBD2 TRBJ2-1 TRBV28 few TGTGCCAGCAGCGGGACTAGCGGGGAGAGCTCCTACAATGAGCAGTTCTTC CASSGTSGESSYNEQFF
TRBD2 TRBJ2-5 TRBV28 - TGTGCCAGCAGTTTAGTTAATGGGACTAACCAAGAGACCCAGTACTTC CASSLVNGTNQETQYF
- TRBJ1-1 TRBV11-2 once TGTGCCAGCAGCGTAGGACAGAACACTGAAGCTTTCTTT CASSVGQNTEAFF
TRBD2 TRBJ2-7 TRBV19 few TGTGCCAGTAGTCTCGGACTAGCGGGGTGGGGTCCCTACGAGCAGTACTTC CASSLGLAGWGPYEQYF
TRBD2 TRBJ2-3 TRBV10-2 - TGCGCCAGCAGCGGACTAGCGGGGGGGCCTGTGGGAGATACGCAGTATTTT CASSGLAGGPVGDTQYF
- TRBJ2-2 TRBV6-5 - TGTGCCAGCAGTTACTCCTCAGGGATTAACACCGGGGAGCTGTTTTTT CASSYSSGINTGELFF
TRBD1 TRBJ1-4 TRBV5-1 - TGCGCCAGCAGCCCACACAGGGGGCTCGGGGAAAAACTGTTTTTT CASSPHRGLGEKLFF
- TRBJ1-2 TRBV15 - TGTGCCACCAGCAAACAAAATAACTATGGCTACACCTTC CATSKQNNYGYTF